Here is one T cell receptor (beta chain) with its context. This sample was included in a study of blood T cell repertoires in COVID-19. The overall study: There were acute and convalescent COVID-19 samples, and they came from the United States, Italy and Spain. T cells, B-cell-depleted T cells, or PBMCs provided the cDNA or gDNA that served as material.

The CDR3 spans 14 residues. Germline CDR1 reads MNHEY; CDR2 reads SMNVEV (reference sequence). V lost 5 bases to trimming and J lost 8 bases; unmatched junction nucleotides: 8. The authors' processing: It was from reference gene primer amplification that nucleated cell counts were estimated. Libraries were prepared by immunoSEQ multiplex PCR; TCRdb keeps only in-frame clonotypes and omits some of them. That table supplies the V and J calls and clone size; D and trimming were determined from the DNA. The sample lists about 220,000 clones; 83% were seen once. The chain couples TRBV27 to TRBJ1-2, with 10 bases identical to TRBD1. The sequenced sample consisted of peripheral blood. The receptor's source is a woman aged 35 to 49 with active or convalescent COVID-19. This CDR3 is CASSPGTGVRGYTF. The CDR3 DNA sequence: TGTGCCAGCAGTCCGGGGACAGGGGTACGGGGCTACACCTTC.